This entry describes one T cell receptor (beta chain). Antigen: not known. Other DNA sequences in this specimen translate into the identical CDR3. These data are taken from a study of T cell responses to AZD1222 COVID-19 vaccine. TCRdb keeps only in-frame clones here, not all; method: immunoSEQ multiplex PCR. The sample yields approximately 45,000 clones, approximately 90% seen once. Germline V gene data show CDR1 as SGHRS and CDR2 as YFSETQ. The CDR3 has 15 amino acids. With 3 bases clipped from V and 1 base from J, the junction kept 3 bases outside the gene matches. Study results and limitations: Just a handful of AZD1222 recipients tested seropositive at baseline. Across spike, vaccine-associated CD4 TCRs were found, dominant at 160-218 and 743-854.

The chain carries TRBV5-1 and TRBJ2-7; 11 bases match TRBD2. This clonotype originated in an adult who received the AZD1222 COVID-19 vaccine. Sample: peripheral blood, taken 28 days after the second AZD1222 dose. In DNA form, the CDR3 reads TGCGCCAGCAGCTCAACTAGCGGGAGTTCCTACGAGCAGTACTTC. Translated, it gives CASSSTSGSSYEQYF.